A selection of T cell receptor beta chains follows, all from one sample in a study of graft-versus-host responses after intestinal transplantation. The repertoire was sequenced with immunoSEQ multiplex PCR; TCRdb's copy has only in-frame clones and lacks some. The profile shows roughly 99,000 clones, about 90% of them singletons. What these receptors recognize is not known. Here the sequenced sample was unstimulated CD8+ T cells sorted from spleen or lymph node cells, taken before transplant. Source of these receptors: a human donor who was the organ donor for an intestinal transplant. Both conserved end residues are part of each CDR3. Fields, in order: clone size, J gene, V gene, D gene, CDR3 protein, CDR3 DNA. D genes are given only for firm matches. Some rows mark clone size as missing; the rest say once, few, many or name a class of expanded clone.

>once|TRBJ1-2|TRBV4-2|TRBD1
CASSQVATGTGYTF
TGTGCCAGCAGCCAAGTCGCGACAGGGACCGGCTACACCTTC
>NA|TRBJ1-2|TRBV6-6|NA
CASSYTVNYGYTF
TGTGCCAGCAGTTACACGGTTAACTATGGCTACACCTTC
>NA|TRBJ1-1|TRBV7-9|TRBD1
CASPPRDRGLQAFF
TGTGCCAGCCCCCCCCGGGACAGGGGGTTACAAGCTTTCTTT
>NA|TRBJ1-5|TRBV27|NA
CASSGGLSNQPQHF
TGTGCCAGCTCCGGGGGGTTGAGCAATCAGCCCCAGCATTTT
>NA|TRBJ2-5|TRBV4-1|NA
CASSQDMGTQYF
TGCGCCAGCAGCCAAGATATGGGGACTCAGTACTTC
>NA|TRBJ2-7|TRBV10-2|TRBD1
CASSVNRGLINEQYF
TGCGCCAGCAGCGTGAACAGGGGTTTAATTAACGAGCAGTACTTC
>NA|TRBJ2-7|TRBV28|NA
CASRWVQSEVEQYF
TGTGCCAGCAGATGGGTACAGTCGGAGGTCGAGCAGTACTTC
>NA|TRBJ2-7|TRBV5-4|NA
CASSPVEGYPEQYF
TGTGCCAGCAGCCCTGTAGAGGGTTACCCCGAGCAGTACTTC
>NA|TRBJ2-5|TRBV9|TRBD2
CASSPKAGGYQEETQYF
TGTGCCAGCAGCCCTAAGGCGGGAGGCTACCAGGAGGAGACCCAGTACTTC
>NA|TRBJ1-2|TRBV28|TRBD1
CASSLQGARSGYTF
TGTGCCAGCAGTTTACAGGGGGCCCGGAGTGGCTACACCTTC
>few|TRBJ1-2|TRBV30|NA
CAWDQGFYGYTF
TGTGCCTGGGACCAGGGTTTTTATGGCTACACCTTC
>NA|TRBJ1-3|TRBV6-5|NA
CASREPSGNTIYF
TGTGCCAGCCGGGAACCCTCTGGAAACACCATATATTTT
>NA|TRBJ1-2|TRBV27|NA
CASSLSMGGLYGYTF
TGTGCCAGCAGTTTATCGATGGGGGGTCTCTATGGCTACACCTTC
>NA|TRBJ2-5|TRBV28|TRBD1
CASTTQRGGWGTQYF
TGTGCCAGCACCACTCAAAGAGGGGGCTGGGGGACCCAGTACTTC
>NA|TRBJ1-2|TRBV2|NA
CASTTPSGTGYGYTF
TGTGCCAGCACCACACCCTCCGGGACTGGCTATGGCTACACCTTC
>NA|TRBJ1-3|TRBV6-5|NA
CASSYSVSSGNTIYF
TGTGCCAGCAGTTATTCCGTCAGCTCTGGAAACACCATATATTTT
>NA|TRBJ1-4|TRBV28|NA
CASSLDIQLNEKLFF
TGTGCCAGCAGCTTAGACATCCAGCTTAATGAAAAACTGTTTTTT
>NA|TRBJ1-5|TRBV15|NA
CATSRGPWDFPGNQPQHF
TGTGCCACCAGCCGAGGCCCTTGGGACTTCCCAGGCAATCAGCCCCAGCATTTT
>few|TRBJ1-2|TRBV30|TRBD1
CAWSVRDRNGYTF
TGTGCCTGGAGTGTACGGGACAGAAATGGCTACACCTTC
>once|TRBJ2-1|TRBV13|NA
CASARGNNEQFF
TGTGCCAGCGCTCGGGGAAACAATGAGCAGTTCTTC
>NA|TRBJ2-5|TRBV4-1|NA
CASSQDSLAAQETQYF
TGCGCCAGCAGCCAAGATTCATTAGCGGCCCAAGAGACCCAGTACTTC
>NA|TRBJ2-7|TRBV21-1|NA
CASSKRTF
TGTGCCAGCAGCAAGAGAACCTTC
>NA|TRBJ1-1|TRBV5-6|NA
CASSLGGGTEAFF
TGTGCCAGCAGCTTGGGAGGGGGCACTGAAGCTTTCTTT
>NA|TRBJ1-2|TRBV7-3|NA
CASSPFSNYGYTF
TGTGCCAGCAGCCCGTTTTCTAACTATGGCTACACCTTC
>NA|TRBJ1-4|TRBV12-2|NA
CASRLVGTGNEKLFF
NA
>once|TRBJ2-3|TRBV5-4|TRBD2
CASSPGGWLTQYF
TGTGCCAGCAGTCCGGGGGGGTGGCTTACGCAGTATTTT
>few|TRBJ1-2|TRBV13|TRBD1
CASSSPGQGYGYTF
TGTGCCAGCAGCTCACCGGGACAGGGCTATGGCTACACCTTC
>NA|TRBJ2-3|TRBV4-1|TRBD2
CASSQDTPSGRSTSTDTQYF
TGCGCCAGCAGCCAAGATACGCCTAGCGGGAGGTCGACTAGCACAGATACGCAGTATTTT
>NA|TRBJ1-2|TRBV30|NA
CAWSYVETASYTF
TGTGCCTGGAGTTATGTCGAGACAGCTAGCTACACCTTC